This T cell receptor beta chain was captured by sequencing in a study of control samples from healthy donors and cancer patients. TCRdb's table, derived via immunoSEQ multiplex PCR, lists solely in-frame clones and lacks some. The data hold almost 85,000 clones, with 65% to 90% observed a single time. Germline CDR1 SGHNT, CDR2 YENEEA. Trimming shortened V by 0 bases and J by 4 bases, and 10 bases separated the two germline ends. The CDR3 totals 15 residues. The specimen sequenced was PBMCs. This chain connects TRBV11-3 to TRBJ2-1; D not resolved. This receptor was obtained from a man between 60 and 75 years old with head and neck cancer. The CDR3 region is CASSLDFSRYNEQFF. DNA of the CDR3: TGTGCCAGCAGCTTAGATTTCTCCAGGTACAATGAGCAGTTCTTC.